This paragraph reports one T cell receptor (beta chain). Profiled with immunoSEQ multiplex PCR; TCRdb holds only in-frame clones, not every one. The sample comprises 350,000 or so clones, nearly 90% of which are singletons, and around 7% rests with the top ten. These data originate in a study of blood T cell repertoires in COVID-19. This receptor was identified in a man aged 18 to 30 with active or convalescent COVID-19. The sample was peripheral blood.

The CDR3 DNA sequence: TGTGCCAGCTCACCAGTCAGGGTCCTCTATGGCTACACCTTC. Translating it yields CASSPVRVLYGYTF. The chain links TRBV18 to TRBJ1-2; tentative D call: TRBD1 (5 bases). The CDR3 is made up of 14 amino acids. Between the trimmed V and J ends, which lost 2 bases and 4 bases, there was a span of 11 bases. Germline loops: CDR1 KGHSH, CDR2 LQKENI.